The rows below give T cell receptor beta chains drawn from one sample of a study of identical twins. MiXCR was run by TCRdb on the 5' RACE reads, yielding one entry per CDR3 protein. The repertoire includes a few hundred thousand distinct CDR3 sequences, 15% of them detected once, and less than 0.5% sits in the top ten. These data were also reused for a study on yellow fever vaccine responses in identical twins.

The sample was CD4+ T cells sorted from blood. The receptors derive from a woman aged 18-35 years in good health. CDR3s include the opening cysteine and the closing phenylalanine or tryptophan. The D gene is left open where the match is weak. Clone size is stated in some rows and not others, as once, few, many or a class when expanded.

clone size: many
D gene: -
V gene: TRBV20-1
J gene: TRBJ1-5
CDR3 protein: CSASSGYSNQPQHF
CDR3 DNA: TGCAGTGCTAGTTCGGGGTATAGCAATCAGCCCCAGCATTTT

clone size: -
D gene: -
V gene: TRBV28
J gene: TRBJ2-5
CDR3 protein: CATTSPQVQTQYF
CDR3 DNA: TGTGCCACCACTTCTCCCCAAGTGCAGACCCAGTACTTC

clone size: -
D gene: TRBD2
V gene: TRBV7-2
J gene: TRBJ2-7
CDR3 protein: CASSLYITSGPYEQYF
CDR3 DNA: TGTGCCAGCAGCTTATATATCACTAGCGGTCCGTACGAGCAGTACTTC

clone size: few
D gene: -
V gene: TRBV12-3/TRBV12-4
J gene: TRBJ1-5
CDR3 protein: CASSFGAEQNQPQHF
CDR3 DNA: TGTGCCAGCAGTTTTGGGGCCGAGCAGAATCAGCCCCAGCATTTT

clone size: few
D gene: TRBD2
V gene: TRBV24-1
J gene: TRBJ2-2
CDR3 protein: CATSELPGLAGEGAGELFF
CDR3 DNA: TGTGCCACCAGTGAACTACCGGGACTAGCGGGAGAAGGGGCCGGGGAGCTGTTTTTT

clone size: few
D gene: -
V gene: TRBV28
J gene: TRBJ2-2
CDR3 protein: CASSSPTARGRFGELFF
CDR3 DNA: TGTGCCAGCAGTTCTCCCACCGCGCGGGGAAGGTTCGGGGAGCTGTTTTTT

clone size: few
D gene: -
V gene: TRBV7-9
J gene: TRBJ2-7
CDR3 protein: CASSPDPPQGYEQYF
CDR3 DNA: TGTGCCAGCAGCCCCGACCCCCCTCAAGGCTACGAGCAGTACTTC

clone size: few
D gene: -
V gene: TRBV6-5
J gene: TRBJ1-2
CDR3 protein: CASLGSVGYTF
CDR3 DNA: TGTGCCAGCCTCGGATCAGTTGGCTACACCTTC

clone size: few
D gene: -
V gene: TRBV7-9
J gene: TRBJ1-1
CDR3 protein: CASSLQWLEAFF
CDR3 DNA: TGTGCCAGCAGCTTACAGTGGCTTGAAGCTTTCTTT

clone size: many
D gene: TRBD2
V gene: TRBV12-3/TRBV12-4
J gene: TRBJ2-1
CDR3 protein: CASSWTSGNEQFF
CDR3 DNA: TGTGCCAGCAGTTGGACTAGCGGGAATGAGCAGTTCTTC

clone size: -
D gene: TRBD2
V gene: TRBV29-1
J gene: TRBJ2-3
CDR3 protein: CSVVLAGATDTQYF
CDR3 DNA: TGCAGCGTTGTACTAGCGGGAGCCACAGATACGCAGTATTTT

clone size: few
D gene: -
V gene: TRBV29-1
J gene: TRBJ1-4
CDR3 protein: CGGATNEKLFF
CDR3 DNA: TGCGGGGGGGCAACTAATGAAAAACTGTTTTTT

clone size: -
D gene: -
V gene: TRBV20-1
J gene: TRBJ2-5
CDR3 protein: CSARQVGGETQYF
CDR3 DNA: TGCAGTGCTAGACAGGTTGGGGGGGAGACCCAGTACTTC

clone size: many
D gene: -
V gene: TRBV5-1
J gene: TRBJ2-7
CDR3 protein: CASSSSANTYEQYF
CDR3 DNA: TGCGCCAGCAGCTCGAGCGCAAACACCTACGAGCAGTACTTC

clone size: many
D gene: TRBD1
V gene: TRBV12-3/TRBV12-4
J gene: TRBJ1-1
CDR3 protein: CASSRDREGTEAFF
CDR3 DNA: TGTGCCAGCAGCCGGGACAGGGAAGGCACTGAAGCTTTCTTT

clone size: -
D gene: -
V gene: TRBV5-1
J gene: TRBJ2-3
CDR3 protein: CASRRGTVSTDTQYF
CDR3 DNA: TGCGCCAGCAGACGGGGGACAGTCTCCACAGATACGCAGTATTTT

clone size: -
D gene: -
V gene: TRBV29-1
J gene: TRBJ1-2
CDR3 protein: CSVESGIWGYTF
CDR3 DNA: TGCAGCGTTGAATCAGGGATCTGGGGCTACACCTTC

clone size: -
D gene: -
V gene: TRBV3-1
J gene: TRBJ1-1
CDR3 protein: CASSPETRRITEAFF
CDR3 DNA: TGTGCCAGCAGCCCTGAGACACGGCGTATCACTGAAGCTTTCTTT

clone size: many
D gene: -
V gene: TRBV5-1
J gene: TRBJ2-2
CDR3 protein: CASSLSSNTGELFF
CDR3 DNA: TGCGCCAGCAGCTTGTCCAGTAACACCGGGGAGCTGTTTTTT

clone size: few
D gene: -
V gene: TRBV7-2
J gene: TRBJ2-1
CDR3 protein: CASSPKLYSEQFF
CDR3 DNA: TGTGCCAGCAGCCCAAAGCTGTATAGTGAGCAGTTCTTC

clone size: few
D gene: TRBD2
V gene: TRBV5-1
J gene: TRBJ2-3
CDR3 protein: CASSIGLAEVTDTQYF
CDR3 DNA: TGCGCCAGCAGCATCGGACTAGCGGAGGTCACAGATACGCAGTATTTT

clone size: -
D gene: TRBD2
V gene: TRBV25-1
J gene: TRBJ2-5
CDR3 protein: CASSGLGLAQQETQYF
CDR3 DNA: TGTGCCAGCAGTGGCCTCGGACTAGCGCAACAAGAGACCCAGTACTTC

clone size: -
D gene: TRBD1
V gene: TRBV10-3
J gene: TRBJ2-7
CDR3 protein: CAISPGTGNEQYF
CDR3 DNA: TGTGCCATCAGTCCCGGGACAGGGAATGAGCAGTACTTC

clone size: -
D gene: TRBD2
V gene: TRBV10-3
J gene: TRBJ2-1
CDR3 protein: CAISDPGTSGTHNEQFF
CDR3 DNA: TGTGCCATCAGTGACCCTGGGACTAGCGGGACCCACAATGAGCAGTTCTTC

clone size: few
D gene: -
V gene: TRBV5-8
J gene: TRBJ2-2
CDR3 protein: CASSGVVAVGTGELFF
CDR3 DNA: TGTGCCAGCAGCGGGGTAGTGGCCGTGGGCACCGGGGAGCTGTTTTTT

clone size: few
D gene: -
V gene: TRBV28
J gene: TRBJ2-1
CDR3 protein: CASSLYGYNEQFF
CDR3 DNA: TGTGCCAGCAGTTTATACGGATACAATGAGCAGTTCTTC

clone size: few
D gene: -
V gene: TRBV7-7
J gene: TRBJ1-1
CDR3 protein: CASSGGRGVNTEAFF
CDR3 DNA: TGTGCCAGCAGCGGAGGAAGGGGGGTAAACACTGAAGCTTTCTTT

clone size: -
D gene: -
V gene: TRBV6-5
J gene: TRBJ1-1
CDR3 protein: CASSYLGVAGAINTEAFF
CDR3 DNA: TGTGCCAGCAGTTACCTCGGCGTGGCAGGGGCGATAAACACTGAAGCTTTCTTT

clone size: -
D gene: TRBD1
V gene: TRBV12-5
J gene: TRBJ1-2
CDR3 protein: CASGPQGAAYGYTF
CDR3 DNA: TGTGCTAGTGGTCCACAGGGGGCTGCCTATGGCTACACCTTC

clone size: -
D gene: TRBD1
V gene: TRBV11-2
J gene: TRBJ2-1
CDR3 protein: CASSPGTGGLDEQFF
CDR3 DNA: TGTGCCAGCAGCCCCGGGACAGGGGGCTTGGATGAGCAGTTCTTC

clone size: few
D gene: -
V gene: TRBV29-1
J gene: TRBJ1-2
CDR3 protein: CSVGSTTLGGYTF
CDR3 DNA: TGCAGCGTTGGGTCGACTACCCTTGGGGGCTACACCTTC